This entry describes one T cell receptor (beta chain). Its antigen is not known. The table came from immunoSEQ multiplex PCR; TCRdb's copy has only in-frame clones and leaves some out. The sample includes roughly 2,500 clones, around 44% of them seen just once. From germline, CDR1 is LNHDA and CDR2 SQIVND (reference sequence). The CDR3 extends over 16 amino acids. Trimming shortened V by 6 bases and J by 3 bases, and 17 bases separated the two germline ends. The data are from a study of CXCR4 blockade with PD-1 therapy in pancreatic cancer. Study-wide results and caveats: Frequent tumor clones were encoded by many distinct rearrangements, suggesting shared antigens. Only TCRbeta chains were sequenced here.

Sample: tumor tissue. The clonotype originates from a human donor with pancreatic ductal adenocarcinoma. V is TRBV19 and J is TRBJ2-2; TRBD2 is a possible D gene (6 bases). The CDR3 DNA is TGTGCCAGTAGCCTAAGCGGGCCTGAGCACACCGGGGAGCTGTTTTTT. It specifies CASSLSGPEHTGELFF. Full variable domain (outside the CDR3, taken from reference TRBV19 and TRBJ2-2): DGGITQSPKYLFRKEGQNVTLSCEQNLNHDAMYWYRQDPGQGLRLIYYSQIVNDFQKGDIAEGYSVSREKKESFPLTVTSAQKNPTAFYLCASSLSGPEHTGELFFGEGSRLTVL.